These 22 T cell receptor beta chains originate from one sample sequenced in a study of post-analysis software for immune sequencing data. TCR beta cDNA libraries included unique molecular identifiers. TCRdb reprocessed the PCR reads with MiXCR, giving one entry per CDR3 protein. The sample contains roughly 410,000 distinct CDR3 sequences, 30% to 45% of which appear only once. General study points: Patients used about 5 TRBV segments, including TRBV5-6, TRBV5-1 and TRBV20-1, more often than controls.

Antigen specificity for these receptors is unknown. Sequenced material: blood. All receptors come from a girl aged 5 to 17 with multiple sclerosis.

The chain couples TRBV18 to TRBJ2-7; 8 bases map to TRBD1. Germline CDR1 reads KGHSH; CDR2 reads LQKENI. CDR3 size: 15 residues. With 5 bases clipped from V and 2 bases from J, the junction kept 8 bases outside the gene matches. This CDR3 is CASSVRQGITYEQYF. The CDR3 DNA sequence: TGTGCCAGCTCAGTGCGACAGGGGATAACCTACGAGCAGTACTTC.

The chain couples TRBV20-1 to TRBJ1-2; TRBD1 agrees at 7 bases. The junction had 5 bases not matched to a gene; V was cut back by 6 bases and J by 1 base. CDR1 and CDR2 from the germline V gene are DFQATT and SNEGSKA (reference sequence). This CDR3 has 13 amino acids. The CDR3 bases are TGCAGTGCCCGGGGACAGTTTAACTATGGCTACACCTTC. The encoded protein is CSARGQFNYGYTF.

This chain connects TRBV6-2 or TRBV6-3 to TRBJ2-5; TRBD2 might be the D (5 bases). In germline, CDR1 is MNHEY, CDR2 SVGEGT. This CDR3 is built from 14 residues. The germline V and J ends were trimmed by 7 bases and 1 base, with 13 bases remaining between them. CDR3 sequence (DNA): TGTGCCAGCAATCGAGCGGCGTTCCAAGAGACCCAGTACTTC. It codes for CASNRAAFQETQYF.

V usage is TRBV7-3 and J usage is TRBJ1-6, with D possibly being TRBD1 (5 bases). The CDR3 consists of 15 residues. Germline CDR1 reads SGHTA; CDR2 reads FQGTGA. Trimming left V 3 bases short and J 8 bases short, with 14 bases between. Written as DNA, the CDR3 is TGTGCCAGCAGCTTGGGAGCGGGGACGGATTCACCCCTCCACTTT. Residues: CASSLGAGTDSPLHF.

The chain has TRBV6-2 or TRBV6-3 and TRBJ2-5; D uncertain. Germline V lookup: CDR1 MNHEY, CDR2 SVGEGT. The germline V and J ends were trimmed by 6 bases and 2 bases, with 13 bases remaining between them. The CDR3 is 14 amino acids. The DNA of the CDR3 is TGTGCCAGCAGGACGAACGGGCTTCAAGAGACCCAGTACTTC. It is translated as CASRTNGLQETQYF.

This clonotype was picked up a small number of times. The chain employs TRBV12-3 or TRBV12-4 and TRBJ1-1, with 9 bases matching TRBD1. Germline trimming cut 6 bases from V and 4 bases from J; bases unmatched to any gene: 9. This CDR3 comprises 15 residues. The CDR3 here is CASRTHSDRGTEAFF. The CDR3 DNA reads as TGTGCCAGCAGAACCCATTCGGACAGGGGCACTGAAGCTTTCTTT.

This clonotype appeared a single time. The rearrangement joins TRBV9 to TRBJ2-7; 9 nucleotides match TRBD1. V shed 0 bases and J 4 bases; nucleotides not matched to a gene: 5. Germline V gives CDR1 SGDLS, CDR2 YYNGEE. The CDR3 is made up of 15 amino acids. CDR3 in amino acids: CASSVGGTGLYEQYF. The DNA for the CDR3 is TGTGCCAGCAGCGTAGGCGGGACAGGGTTGTACGAGCAGTACTTC.

In this sample, this clonotype turned up a few times. This rearrangement joins TRBV7-9 to TRBJ2-5, with TRBD1 matching over 7 bases. Trimming at V came to 5 bases and at J to 4 bases, leaving 13 bases not matched to a gene. Germline loops: CDR1 SEHNR, CDR2 FQNEAQ (reference sequence). This CDR3 has 16 residues. As DNA, the CDR3 is TGTGCCAGCAGCCCCTTCCCGGGACAGACTATAGAGACCCAGTACTTC. This translates into CASSPFPGQTIETQYF.

The CDR3 spells CASSDDRVGQETQYF. Written as DNA, the CDR3 is TGTGCCAGCAGCGACGACAGGGTTGGCCAAGAGACCCAGTACTTC. The rearrangement uses TRBV7-9 and TRBJ2-5; TRBD1 matches 7 bases. With 5 bases clipped from V and 1 base from J, the junction kept 7 bases outside the gene matches. This CDR3 has 15 amino acids. Germline lookup yields CDR1 SEHNR and CDR2 FQNEAQ (reference sequence). Using reference TRBV7-9 and TRBJ2-5 for the parts outside the CDR3, the full variable domain is DTGVSQNPRHKITKRGQNVTFRCDPISEHNRLYWYRQTLGQGPEFLTYFQNEAQLEKSRLLSDRFSAERPKGSFSTLEIQRTEQGDSAMYLCASSDDRVGQETQYFGPGTRLLVL.

V gene TRBV12-3 or TRBV12-4 combines with J gene TRBJ2-5; the D gene is possibly TRBD2 (7 bases). This CDR3 region has 15 residues. V was clipped by 6 bases and J by 4 bases, with 18 bases between them. Here the CDR3 reads CASRRAGGLGETQYF. Here the CDR3 DNA reads TGTGCCAGCAGGAGAGCCGGGGGGCTTGGAGAGACCCAGTACTTC.

The chain combines TRBV7-9 with TRBJ1-5; D remains ambiguous. The CDR3 is 16 amino acids. Trimming took 0 bases from V and 5 from J, leaving 14 bases between them. The germline V gene encodes CDR1 SEHNR and CDR2 FQNEAQ (reference sequence). CDR3 sequence reads: CASSLAGSSPDQPQHF. CDR3 bases: TGTGCCAGCAGCTTAGCGGGCTCGTCGCCTGATCAGCCCCAGCATTTT.

V usage is TRBV5-5 and J usage is TRBJ1-1; D is ambiguous. V lost 4 bases, J lost 2 bases, and 18 bases lay in between. The V gene's germline CDR1 is SGHKS and CDR2 YYEKEE (reference sequence). The CDR3 loop spans 16 amino acids. This CDR3 reads CASSPRYELLNTEAFF. As DNA, the CDR3 is TGTGCCAGCAGCCCAAGATACGAGCTACTTAACACTGAAGCTTTCTTT.

This clonotype has a handful of counts. The chain combines TRBV7-9 with TRBJ1-6; TRBD1 might be the D (5 bases). V lost 5 bases to trimming and J lost 8 bases, with 16 bases between them. Germline CDR1 and CDR2: SEHNR and FQNEAQ (reference sequence). This CDR3 region has 15 residues. CDR3 loop: CASSAYGGVDSPLHF. DNA of the CDR3: TGTGCCAGCAGCGCCTATGGGGGGGTGGATTCACCCCTCCACTTT. Combining the CDR3 with reference TRBV7-9 and TRBJ1-6 gives the whole variable domain DTGVSQNPRHKITKRGQNVTFRCDPISEHNRLYWYRQTLGQGPEFLTYFQNEAQLEKSRLLSDRFSAERPKGSFSTLEIQRTEQGDSAMYLCASSAYGGVDSPLHFGNGTRLTVT.

The CDR3: CASGFRAGGIQETQYF. The CDR3 nucleotides read TGTGCTAGTGGTTTCAGAGCGGGGGGGATCCAAGAGACCCAGTACTTC. The chain has TRBV12-5 and TRBJ2-5; TRBD2 aligns across 10 bases. Germline V gene lookup returns CDR1 LGHNT and CDR2 FRNRAP. V gave up 3 bases and J gave up 1 base; unmatched junction bases: 5. This CDR3 is built from 16 residues. The entire variable domain, with the rest obtained from reference TRBV12-5 and TRBJ2-5, is as follows: DARVTQTPRHKVTEMGQEVTMRCQPILGHNTVFWYRQTMMQGLELLAYFRNRAPLDDSGMPKDRFSAEMPDATLATLKIQPSEPRDSAVYFCASGFRAGGIQETQYFGPGTRLLVL.

This clonotype was detected a few times. The rearrangement links TRBV6-5 to TRBJ1-2; tentatively, D is TRBD1 (6 bases). Trimming cost V 7 bases and J 5 bases, with 17 bases left between them. CDR1 and CDR2 from the germline V gene are MNHEY and SVGAGI. The CDR3 consists of 14 residues. As DNA, the CDR3 is TGTGCCAGCACCAACACAGGGAACGGGTATGGCTACACCTTC. Its protein product is CASTNTGNGYGYTF.

The chain is built from TRBV6-2 or TRBV6-3 and TRBJ2-7, with TRBD2 matching over 9 bases. Trimming removed 0 bases from V and 7 bases from J; junction bases left unmatched: 7. This CDR3 has 15 amino acids. Germline loops: CDR1 MNHEY, CDR2 SVGEGT. DNA for the CDR3: TGTGCCAGCAGTTACTCCCTAGCGGGGAGAGGTGAGCAGTACTTC. This encodes CASSYSLAGRGEQYF.

The genes are TRBV5-1 and TRBJ1-4; TRBD1 might be the D (6 bases). Trimming stripped 1 base from V and 4 bases from J, with 11 bases between. CDR1 is SGHRS, CDR2 YFSETQ, per germline. The CDR3 is 15 residues long. The CDR3 bases are TGCGCCAGCAGCTTGTCAGGGGATCTTAATGAAAAACTGTTTTTT. Amino acids: CASSLSGDLNEKLFF.

The chain uses TRBV12-5 and TRBJ2-6; a possible D gene is TRBD1 (6 bases). Germline-derived CDR1 and CDR2 are LGHNT and FRNRAP. The CDR3 is made up of 19 amino acids. Trimming took off 0 bases at V and 0 bases at J, with 15 bases between the two ends. The CDR3: CASGLVPLGALSGANVLTF. The DNA of the CDR3 is TGTGCTAGTGGTTTGGTACCCTTGGGGGCACTCTCTGGGGCCAACGTCCTGACTTTC.

The sample holds a few counts of this clonotype. The chain carries TRBV3-1 and TRBJ2-5; TRBD2 is a possible D gene (5 bases). The end of the DNA fits TRBJ2-7 better, so the J call may be wrong. In germline, CDR1 is LGHDT, CDR2 YNNKEL (reference sequence). The CDR3 extends over 15 amino acids. The CDR3 loop is CASSQEAERAGEQYF. CDR3 coding DNA: TGTGCCAGCAGCCAAGAAGCGGAGAGGGCTGGCGAGCAGTACTTC.

The sample holds a few counts of this clonotype. V and J are TRBV10-2 and TRBJ1-1; no clear D gene. The CDR3 sequence is 12 residues long. Trimming removed 11 bases at V and 1 base at J, with 11 bases between. The germline CDR1 and CDR2 sequences are WSHSY and SAAADI. The DNA for the CDR3 is TGCGCCGGTAAAATTGCGAACACTGAAGCTTTCTTT. It codes for CAGKIANTEAFF.

In the case of this clonotype: A read error is possible here, since a much larger clone lies one base away. This chain connects TRBV7-2 to TRBJ2-1, with D tentatively TRBD2 (6 bases). V was trimmed by 5 bases and J by 3 bases, leaving 14 bases between them. The CDR3 runs 15 residues. CDR1 and CDR2 (germline): SGHTA, FQGNSA. The CDR3 nucleotides read TGTGCCAGCAGCCCCAGACGGGGGTACTACAATGAGCAGTTCTTC. Amino acids: CASSPRRGYYNEQFF.

In its sample, this clonotype ranks as medium-sized. The V gene is TRBV4-2, the J gene TRBJ2-5; the match to TRBD1 covers 8 bases. There are 13 residues in the CDR3. The germline V gene encodes CDR1 LGHNA and CDR2 YNFKEQ. V trimming: 0 bases; J trimming: 6 bases; junction bases outside the gene matches: 0. The CDR3 is CASSQDRGQTQYF. CDR3 DNA sequence: TGTGCCAGCAGCCAAGACAGGGGGCAGACCCAGTACTTC.